The 32 T cell receptor beta chains listed next were all sequenced from one sample in a study of T cells in Graves' hyperthyroidism and ophthalmopathy. TCR beta CDR3 regions were amplified from RNA. TCR CDR3 underwent first-round RT-PCR with the HTBI primer set. MiXCR, run by TCRdb on the multiplex PCR reads, gives a single entry per CDR3 protein. The sample includes 270,000 or so distinct CDR3 sequences, around 25% of them seen just once. Sample: blood. The receptors stem from a man aged 40-55 years with Graves' hyperthyroidism that later progressed to Graves' ophthalmopathy.

In this sample, this clonotype turned up many times. The chain couples TRBV2 to TRBJ2-7, with 10 bases fitting TRBD2. This CDR3 comprises 15 residues. V shed 6 bases and J 3 bases; nucleotides not matched to a gene: 8. CDR1 SNHLY and CDR2 FYNNEI come from the germline V gene. CDR3 DNA: TGTGCCAGCAGCCCCAACAGCGGGAGGGTCTACGAGCAGTACTTC. It yields the protein CASSPNSGRVYEQYF.

The V gene is TRBV15, the J gene TRBJ1-5; tentatively, D is TRBD1 (5 bases). Germline CDR1 and CDR2: LNHNV and YYDKDF (reference sequence). The CDR3 loop spans 13 amino acids. Trimming pared 6 bases from V and 5 bases from J, leaving 11 bases between. CDR3 protein: CATSRQYDQPQHF. The CDR3 nucleotides read TGTGCCACCAGTCGACAGTATGATCAGCCCCAGCATTTT.

This clonotype has ten or more counts. The chain has TRBV4-1 and TRBJ2-7; D remains ambiguous. V dropped 3 bases and J dropped 4 bases, with 10 bases sitting between them. The CDR3 totals 13 residues. From germline, CDR1 is MGHRA and CDR2 YSYEKL. In DNA, the CDR3 is TGCGCCAGCAGCCACCCCAGGTCTTACGAGCAGTACTTC. It encodes CASSHPRSYEQYF.

V gene TRBV27 combines with J gene TRBJ2-7, with 10 bases aligning to TRBD2. V lost 6 bases, J lost 3 bases, and 8 bases stayed unmatched. Germline CDR1 is MNHEY and CDR2 is SMNVEV (reference sequence). This CDR3 has 15 residues. CDR3 bases: TGTGCCAGCAGGCCACTAGCGGGACAAAGCTACGAGCAGTACTTC. The encoded protein is CASRPLAGQSYEQYF.

This clonotype has ten or more counts. V and J are TRBV7-3 and TRBJ2-5; D could derive from TRBD1 or TRBD2 (5 bases each). Germline V CDR1 and CDR2: SGHTA, FQGTGA. The V and J ends lost 2 bases and 7 bases respectively, with 5 bases between them. The CDR3 spans 11 residues. The CDR3 reads CASSLGGTQYF. CDR3 in DNA: TGTGCCAGCAGCTTAGGGGGGACCCAGTACTTC.

This clonotype appeared many times. The rearrangement joins TRBV11-1 to TRBJ2-5; D not certain. The CDR3 spans 14 residues. V gave up 3 bases and J gave up 3 bases, with 11 bases separating them. CDR1 is SGHAT, CDR2 FQDESV, per germline (reference sequence). In nucleotides, the CDR3 is TGTGCCAGCAGCTTTACCGGGTTAGAAGAGACCCAGTACTTC. Its translation: CASSFTGLEETQYF.

Ten or more counts support this clonotype. The chain is built from TRBV29-1 and TRBJ2-3, with 9 bases fitting TRBD2. The V gene end was trimmed by 2 bases and the J gene end by 0 bases; junction bases not matched to a gene: 3. Germline CDR1 is SQVTM and CDR2 is ANQGSEA. The CDR3 loop spans 15 amino acids. For the CDR3, the DNA is TGCAGCGTTGAACGCCTAGCGGGGAGCACAGATACGCAGTATTTT. Residues: CSVERLAGSTDTQYF.

V is TRBV6-1 and J is TRBJ2-2, with D maybe TRBD2 (5 bases). CDR3 size: 14 residues. Looked up from germline, CDR1 is MNHNS and CDR2 is SASEGT. The V and J ends lost 7 bases and 4 bases respectively, with 13 bases between them. The CDR3, as DNA: TGTGCCAGCATGCGGGCCGGGCCCACCGGGGAGCTGTTTTTT. Its protein is CASMRAGPTGELFF.

This clonotype was counted many times. This rearrangement joins TRBV27 to TRBJ1-2; possible D gene TRBD1, 5 bases. V lost 9 bases and J lost 8, with 19 bases in between. This CDR3 is 13 amino acids long. Germline V lookup: CDR1 MNHEY, CDR2 SMNVEV (reference sequence). CDR3 nucleotide sequence: TGTGCCAGATCTTGGGGCGTTTCTATAGGCTACACCTTC. The encoded protein is CARSWGVSIGYTF.

This clonotype was seen many times. The chain carries TRBV5-8 and TRBJ1-3; D is unclear. V lost 4 bases and J lost 0, with 8 bases in between. CDR3 size: 14 residues. Germline CDR1 is SGHTS and CDR2 is YDEGEE. CDR3 sequence: CASSGLLSGNTIYF. The CDR3 nucleotides are TGTGCCAGCAGCGGGCTTCTCTCTGGAAACACCATATATTTT.

V and J are TRBV5-1 and TRBJ1-1; the D is unclear. This CDR3 spans 14 amino acids. With 1 base removed from V and 4 bases from J, the gap between germline ends came to 11 bases. Germline lookup yields CDR1 SGHRS and CDR2 YFSETQ. The CDR3 spells CASSLWEAATEAFF. Here the CDR3 DNA reads TGCGCCAGCAGCTTGTGGGAGGCCGCCACTGAAGCTTTCTTT.

V and J are TRBV19 and TRBJ1-1; D uncertain. The CDR3 sequence is 13 residues long. Trimming pared 1 base from V and 1 base from J, leaving 4 bases between. The germline V gene encodes CDR1 LNHDA and CDR2 SQIVND (reference sequence). CDR3 nucleotides: TGTGCCAGTAGTATAGGGTGGAACACTGAAGCTTTCTTT. Translating it yields CASSIGWNTEAFF. The full variable domain, rest sourced from reference TRBV19 and TRBJ1-1, is DGGITQSPKYLFRKEGQNVTLSCEQNLNHDAMYWYRQDPGQGLRLIYYSQIVNDFQKGDIAEGYSVSREKKESFPLTVTSAQKNPTAFYLCASSIGWNTEAFFGQGTRLTVV.

This clonotype appeared many times. The chain has TRBV6-5 and TRBJ1-2; a possible D gene is TRBD1 (5 bases). Germline CDR1 is MNHEY and CDR2 is SVGAGI. The CDR3 consists of 16 residues. Trimming removed 4 bases at V and 6 bases at J, with 21 bases between. CDR3 loop: CASSFITGTVHHGYTF. The CDR3 region has the DNA TGTGCCAGCAGTTTCATCACGGGGACCGTACATCATGGCTACACCTTC.

This clonotype was seen many times. V and J are TRBV20-1 and TRBJ1-5, with 11 positions matching TRBD1. Unmatched junction bases numbered 3, after V lost 3 bases and J lost 5 bases. In germline, CDR1 is DFQATT, CDR2 SNEGSKA (reference sequence). CDR3 size: 14 residues. The CDR3 sequence is CSARGQGGYQPQHF. The CDR3 coding sequence is TGCAGTGCTAGGGGACAGGGGGGCTATCAGCCCCAGCATTTT.

This clonotype was seen ten or more times. This chain uses TRBV12-3 or TRBV12-4 with TRBJ2-6, with no clear D. V was trimmed by 6 bases and J by 4 bases, leaving 13 bases between them. There are 15 residues in the CDR3. The CDR3 spells CASSRVVTGANVLTF. The CDR3 nucleotides read TGTGCCAGCAGCCGGGTGGTTACCGGGGCCAACGTCCTGACTTTC.

This clonotype has a count of ten or more. The genes are TRBV7-8 and TRBJ1-5, with D possibly matching TRBD1 (5 bases). Trimming removed 0 bases from V and 5 bases from J, with 11 bases in between. The CDR3 has 15 amino acids. Germline lookup yields CDR1 SGHVS and CDR2 FQNEAQ. Here the CDR3 DNA reads TGTGCCAGCAGCTTAGCGGGGACTTTTTATCAGCCCCAGCATTTT. This encodes CASSLAGTFYQPQHF. The full variable domain, with the rest looked up from reference TRBV7-8 and TRBJ1-5, is GAGVSQSPRYKVAKRGQDVALRCDPISGHVSLFWYQQALGQGPEFLTYFQNEAQLDKSGLPSDRFFAERPEGSVSTLKIQRTQQEDSAVYLCASSLAGTFYQPQHFGDGTRLSIL.

This clonotype was observed many times. V is TRBV27 and J is TRBJ2-2, with D uncertain. The V and J ends lost 8 bases and 1 base respectively, with 11 bases between them. CDR3 length: 14 residues. Germline V gives CDR1 MNHEY, CDR2 SMNVEV (reference sequence). As DNA, the CDR3 is TGTGCCAGCTGGATAGGACGGAACACCGGGGAGCTGTTTTTT. Residues: CASWIGRNTGELFF.

This clonotype was recorded at least ten times. This chain uses TRBV29-1 with TRBJ1-1, with 7 positions matching TRBD1. Trimming removed 7 bases from V and 0 bases from J; junction bases left unmatched: 5. Germline V CDR1 and CDR2: SQVTM, ANQGSEA. The CDR3 is 13 amino acids. Here the CDR3 reads CSAWDSLNTEAFF. In nucleotides, the CDR3 is TGCAGCGCCTGGGACAGCCTGAACACTGAAGCTTTCTTT.

This clonotype was seen at least ten times. The chain couples TRBV29-1 to TRBJ1-1; D ambiguous. Looked up from germline, CDR1 is SQVTM and CDR2 is ANQGSEA. This CDR3 contains 11 residues. V lost 1 base and J lost 8, with 8 bases in between. The CDR3, as DNA: TGCAGCGTTGAAGGGACTTCGGAAGCTTTCTTT. Amino acids: CSVEGTSEAFF.

Ten or more counts support this clonotype. The rearrangement joins TRBV11-3 to TRBJ1-5; the D is unclear. Germline CDR1 and CDR2: SGHNT and YENEEA. This CDR3 comprises 13 residues. Trimming took 0 bases from V and 10 from J, leaving 10 bases between them. The CDR3 is CASSLDASGPQHF. The CDR3 bases are TGTGCCAGCAGCTTAGATGCATCGGGACCCCAGCATTTT.

This clonotype was counted at least ten times. The gene calls are TRBV24-1 and TRBJ2-7; TRBD2 matches at 10 bases. The CDR3 extends over 15 amino acids. Trimming removed 5 bases from V and 7 bases from J; junction bases left unmatched: 10. Germline CDR1 reads KGHDR; CDR2 reads SFDVKD. The CDR3 protein is CATSAGAGGPREQYF. The CDR3 coding sequence is TGTGCCACCAGTGCTGGAGCGGGAGGGCCGCGGGAGCAGTACTTC.

This clonotype was detected many times. The chain links TRBV27 to TRBJ2-7, with D possibly being TRBD1 (5 bases). The germline V gene encodes CDR1 MNHEY and CDR2 SMNVEV (reference sequence). Trimming took off 3 bases at V and 7 bases at J, with 13 bases between the two ends. The CDR3 runs 13 residues. The CDR3 here is CASSFSGAGEQYF. The CDR3 DNA sequence: TGTGCCAGCAGTTTTTCTGGGGCCGGGGAGCAGTACTTC.

This clonotype was counted a single time. The chain is built from TRBV6-2 or TRBV6-3 and TRBJ1-1; maybe TRBD1 (6 bases). CDR1 is MNHEY, CDR2 SVGEGT, per germline. The CDR3 has 15 residues. Trimming shortened V by 2 bases and J by 1 base, and 11 bases separated the two germline ends. The CDR3 spells CASSYDRTANTEAFF. CDR3 nucleotides: TGTGCCAGCAGTTACGATCGGACAGCGAACACTGAAGCTTTCTTT.

This sequence joins TRBV7-2 and TRBJ1-2; TRBD1 matches at 7 bases. The J segment lost 3 bases and the V segment lost 0 bases, leaving 4 bases of the junction unmatched. CDR1 and CDR2 from the germline V gene are SGHTA and FQGNSA. The CDR3 length is 15 residues. CDR3 DNA: TGTGCCAGCAGCTTAGCCCGGGACAGTCACTATGGCTACACCTTC. Its translation: CASSLARDSHYGYTF.

This clonotype was observed at least ten times. The chain is built from TRBV20-1 and TRBJ2-7; TRBD1 matches 9 bases. The CDR3 extends over 13 amino acids. Germline-derived CDR1 and CDR2 are DFQATT and SNEGSKA (reference sequence). V was clipped by 6 bases and J by 3 bases; unmatched bases: 6. In DNA form, the CDR3 reads TGCAGTGCGTCGGGGGACAGGGACTACGAGCAGTACTTC. This sequence encodes CSASGDRDYEQYF.

The rearrangement uses TRBV5-1 and TRBJ2-5, with D perhaps being TRBD1 or TRBD2 (5 bases each). The CDR3 contains 15 residues. With 4 bases removed from V and 1 base from J, the gap between germline ends came to 14 bases. Germline CDR1 and CDR2: SGHRS and YFSETQ. The CDR3: CASSLSGPGQETQYF. The CDR3 bases are TGCGCCAGCAGCCTGTCGGGACCGGGCCAAGAGACCCAGTACTTC.

There are many counts of this clonotype. The chain combines TRBV11-3 with TRBJ1-2; weak D call: TRBD1 (6 bases). The V gene's germline CDR1 is SGHNT and CDR2 YENEEA. V dropped 1 base and J dropped 1 base, with 7 bases sitting between them. The CDR3 is made up of 14 amino acids. The CDR3 reads CASSLGTVNYGYTF. The CDR3 nucleotides are TGTGCCAGCAGCTTAGGGACAGTTAACTATGGCTACACCTTC.

This clonotype was detected ten times or more. The V and J genes are TRBV5-1 and TRBJ2-5, with D tentatively TRBD1 or TRBD2 (7 bases each). CDR3 size: 13 residues. The V gene lost 7 bases and the J gene lost 5 bases, with 15 bases spanning the gap. The germline CDR1 and CDR2 sequences are SGHRS and YFSETQ. The CDR3 DNA follows: TGCGCCAGCGCAGGGGGAGGGCCTGAGACCCAGTACTTC. This translates into CASAGGGPETQYF.

This clonotype was detected only a few times. The rearrangement links TRBV12-3 or TRBV12-4 to TRBJ1-1, with a possible D match to TRBD1 (6 bases). The CDR3 runs 15 residues. With 5 bases removed from V and 5 bases from J, the gap between germline ends came to 18 bases. The CDR3 DNA follows: TGTGCCAGCAGTCCCGCGAACAGGGCGAGTACTGAAGCTTTCTTT. Protein sequence: CASSPANRASTEAFF.

This clonotype was seen ten or more times. The chain has TRBV18 and TRBJ2-5; D is undetermined. The germline gives CDR1 KGHSH, CDR2 LQKENI. Deletions cut 4 bases from V and 0 bases from J, with 6 bases between. CDR3 length equals 13 residues. The CDR3 spells CASSQDHQETQYF. For the CDR3, the DNA is TGTGCCAGCTCACAGGACCACCAAGAGACCCAGTACTTC.

The rearrangement uses TRBV28 and TRBJ1-1, with 12 bases fitting TRBD1. This CDR3 is built from 16 residues. CDR1 and CDR2 (germline): MDHEN, SYDVKM. Losses at the gene ends were 3 bases for V and 5 bases for J; bases not matched to a gene: 7. This CDR3 is CASSLTGQGARTEAFF. DNA of the CDR3: TGTGCCAGCAGTTTGACGGGACAGGGGGCGAGAACTGAAGCTTTCTTT.

In regard to this clonotype: At one end the junction does not follow the germline gene, possibly because of a read error. The chain recombines TRBV7-4 with TRBJ2-1; TRBD2 matches at 14 bases. The CDR3 is made up of 16 amino acids. Germline V lookup: CDR1 SGHVT, CDR2 SQSDAQ. The CDR3 protein is CPSSSLGLAGVNEQFF. In DNA form, the CDR3 reads TGTCCCAGCAGCTCCCTGGGACTAGCGGGAGTCAATGAGCAGTTCTTC.